These 15 T cell receptor beta chains were all obtained from the same sample, sequenced in a study of blood T cell repertoires in COVID-19. Only in-frame clones appear in the TCRdb table, and some are missing; sequencing was by immunoSEQ multiplex PCR. Of about 180,000 clones in the sample, approximately 79% are singletons; the top ten hold 8.1%. Sequencing was carried out using peripheral blood. These receptors were taken from an older woman with COVID-19, enrolled during active disease.

The chain uses TRBV28 and TRBJ2-3; 10 bases fit TRBD2. Looked up from germline, CDR1 is MDHEN and CDR2 is SYDVKM. The trim removed 5 bases at V and 1 base at J, leaving 3 bases unmatched. CDR3 length: 15 amino acids. The CDR3 DNA is TGTGCCAGCAGTACTCTAGCGGGGGGCACAGATACGCAGTATTTT. Its translation is CASSTLAGGTDTQYF.

The CDR3 sequence is CASSLRGETQYF. The CDR3 DNA sequence: TGTGCCAGCAGCTTGCGGGGGGAGACCCAGTACTTC. The gene calls are TRBV5-4 and TRBJ2-5, with a tentative D call TRBD2 (6 bases). The CDR3 length is 12 residues. V lost 1 base to trimming and J lost 5 bases, with 6 bases between them. Looked up from germline, CDR1 is SGHNT and CDR2 is YYREEE (reference sequence).

The chain recombines TRBV5-1 with TRBJ1-6; maybe TRBD1 (5 bases). Germline CDR1 SGHRS, CDR2 YFSETQ. The CDR3 sequence is 15 residues long. Trimming took off 4 bases at V and 10 bases at J, with 18 bases between the two ends. The chain's CDR3 is CASSLGAALGSPLHF. CDR3 nucleotide sequence: TGCGCCAGCAGCCTAGGGGCGGCTTTAGGGTCACCCCTCCACTTT.

The V and J genes are TRBV11-3 and TRBJ2-7, with 12 bases that match TRBD1. V gave up 3 bases and J gave up 6 bases; unmatched junction bases: 3. The CDR3 spans 14 residues. The V gene's germline CDR1 is SGHNT and CDR2 YENEEA. In nucleotides, the CDR3 is TGTGCCAGCAGCTTTCCGGGACAGGGGGCCGAGCAGTACTTC. Its translation is CASSFPGQGAEQYF.

The rearrangement uses TRBV2 and TRBJ2-2; 8 bases fit TRBD2. Per germline, CDR1 SNHLY and CDR2 FYNNEI. There are 17 residues in the CDR3. V trimming: 0 bases; J trimming: 0 bases; junction bases outside the gene matches: 3. The CDR3 spells CASSEARREANTGELFF. As DNA, the CDR3 is TGTGCCAGCAGTGAAGCGCGGCGGGAGGCGAACACCGGGGAGCTGTTTTTT.

The chain combines TRBV10-3 with TRBJ2-7; 12 bases line up with TRBD2. Germline V gene lookup returns CDR1 ENHRY and CDR2 SYGVKD. The CDR3 totals 15 residues. The V and J ends lost 0 bases and 5 bases, in that order; junction bases with no gene match: 2. The CDR3 sequence is CAISESGLAGNEQYF. As DNA, the CDR3 is TGTGCCATCAGTGAGTCCGGACTAGCGGGAAACGAGCAGTACTTC.

The rearrangement links TRBV7-6 to TRBJ2-2; 7 bases map to TRBD2. Trimming took 1 base from V and 2 from J; bases not matched to a gene: 1. Germline-derived CDR1 and CDR2 are SGHVS and FNYEAQ. The CDR3 has 15 amino acids. CDR3 coding DNA: TGTGCCAGCAGCTTAGGCGGGGGAAACACCGGGGAGCTGTTTTTT. Amino acids: CASSLGGGNTGELFF.

CDR3 in amino acids: CASKTDQNIQYF. Here the CDR3 DNA reads TGTGCCAGCAAGACAGATCAAAACATTCAGTACTTC. This chain links TRBV5-4 with TRBJ2-4; D may be TRBD1 (5 bases). The germline CDR1 and CDR2 sequences are SGHNT and YYREEE (reference sequence). V dropped 6 bases and J dropped 5 bases, with 9 bases sitting between them. This CDR3 has 12 amino acids.

This chain joins TRBV5-1 and TRBJ1-1; unclear D gene. V lost 0 bases, J lost 8 bases, and 11 bases lay in between. Germline V gene lookup returns CDR1 SGHRS and CDR2 YFSETQ. The CDR3 loop spans 13 amino acids. The CDR3 sequence is CASSLVVGNEAFF. The CDR3 nucleotides are TGCGCCAGCAGCTTGGTCGTTGGCAACGAAGCTTTCTTT.

J is TRBJ1-3 and V is TRBV19; 9 bases fit TRBD1. Germline CDR1 LNHDA, CDR2 SQIVND (reference sequence). CDR3 length: 16 residues. With 4 bases clipped from V and 3 bases from J, the junction kept 7 bases outside the gene matches. The CDR3 spells CASSTQGQGVGNTIYF. In DNA form, the CDR3 reads TGTGCCAGTAGTACCCAGGGACAGGGAGTTGGAAACACCATATATTTT.

The J gene is TRBJ1-2, the V gene TRBV6-1, with 8 bases matching TRBD1. J was trimmed by 3 bases and V by 0 bases; bases with no gene match: 3. Germline V lookup: CDR1 MNHNS, CDR2 SASEGT. This CDR3 comprises 15 residues. CDR3 sequence (DNA): TGTGCCAGCAGTGAAGCCTTGACAGGGGACTATGGCTACACCTTC. Residues: CASSEALTGDYGYTF.

The V call is TRBV28, the J call TRBJ1-1; D is possibly TRBD1 (6 bases). CDR3 length equals 13 residues. The V end was cut by 5 bases, the J end by 3 bases, with 10 bases between. Germline V gives CDR1 MDHEN, CDR2 SYDVKM. For the CDR3, the DNA is TGTGCCAGCAGTGGACAGTCATACACTGAAGCTTTCTTT. Translated: CASSGQSYTEAFF.

This clone was counted only a few times. The chain combines TRBV29-1 with TRBJ2-7, with a tentative D call TRBD2 (6 bases). CDR3 length: 12 residues. Germline V gene sequence: CDR1 SQVTM, CDR2 ANQGSEA. V lost 5 bases to trimming and J lost 0 bases, with 8 bases between them. The CDR3 coding sequence is TGCAGCGTTCGGAGGGGCTCCTACGAGCAGTACTTC. It specifies CSVRRGSYEQYF.

This chain uses TRBV29-1 with TRBJ2-1; D call uncertain. The CDR3 runs 13 residues. V lost 1 base, J lost 7 bases, and 11 bases lay in between. Germline CDR1 SQVTM, CDR2 ANQGSEA. CDR3 DNA: TGCAGCGTTGAAGCCCGCCGAGCTAATGAGCAGTTCTTC. Residues: CSVEARRANEQFF.

This chain uses TRBV7-2 with TRBJ2-7, with 8 bases fitting TRBD2. The germline V gene encodes CDR1 SGHTA and CDR2 FQGNSA. V was clipped by 2 bases and J by 1 base; unmatched bases: 7. This CDR3 has 16 residues. The CDR3 DNA follows: TGTGCCAGCAGCTTACATTCTACTAGCGGTTCCTACGAGCAGTACTTC. This gives the protein CASSLHSTSGSYEQYF.